The source of this TCR beta chain is a study of T cells after yellow fever vaccination. Broader study findings: Weaker, the secondary response peaked sooner, at day 5 versus 15.

This clonotype was detected a few times. Antigen unknown. Trimming pared 0 bases from V and 3 bases from J, leaving 7 bases between. The CDR3 has 14 residues. TCRdb re-called the 5' RACE reads through MiXCR, storing one row per CDR3 protein. The sample lists 500,000 to 700,000 distinct CDR3 sequences; roughly 19% were seen once. The chain joins TRBV12-3 or TRBV12-4 to TRBJ2-3; D remains ambiguous. The sequence came from a man aged 25-45 years who received the YFV17D yellow fever vaccine. The starting material was PBMCs, obtained 15 days after the yellow fever booster vaccination. The CDR3 spells CASSLARVTDTQYF. As DNA, the CDR3 is TGTGCCAGCAGTTTAGCGCGTGTTACAGATACGCAGTATTTT.